One sample yielded the 13 T cell receptor beta chains listed below, sequenced in a study of blood T cell repertoires in COVID-19. TCRdb keeps only in-frame clones here, not all; method: immunoSEQ multiplex PCR. The table lists some 170,000 clones, about 88% of them singletons. The sample taken for sequencing was PBMCs or T cells enriched from blood (not recorded which). These receptors were taken from a human donor with acute COVID-19. The donor label of this sample is uncertain.

The J gene is TRBJ2-7, the V gene TRBV28, with D unclear. Germline values: CDR1 MDHEN, CDR2 SYDVKM. CDR3 size: 15 residues. Trimming removed 5 bases from V and 1 base from J, with 15 bases in between. The CDR3 bases are TGTGCCAGCAGTACCCGTGCAGGCCTATCCTACGAGCAGTACTTC. Its protein is CASSTRAGLSYEQYF.

The V call is TRBV2, the J call TRBJ2-7; D perhaps matches TRBD2 (5 bases). The CDR3 contains 13 residues. The V gene's germline CDR1 is SNHLY and CDR2 FYNNEI. Trimming pared 8 bases from V and 0 bases from J, leaving 11 bases between. The CDR3 protein is CASGEWSSYEQYF. The DNA of the CDR3 is TGTGCCAGCGGGGAGTGGAGCTCCTACGAGCAGTACTTC.

The V and J genes are TRBV3-1 (or the pseudogene TRBV3-2) and TRBJ2-2; 9 nucleotides line up with TRBD2. The V segment lost 4 bases and the J segment 3 bases; nucleotides outside the gene matches: 3. The CDR3 is 15 amino acids. Germline assignment: CDR1 LGHDT and CDR2 YNNKEL (reference sequence). This CDR3 reads CASSPVAGDTGELFF. CDR3 nucleotide sequence: TGTGCCAGCAGCCCAGTAGCGGGGGACACCGGGGAGCTGTTTTTT.

This sequence joins TRBV5-4 and TRBJ2-7, with D possibly matching TRBD2 (6 bases). V lost 0 bases and J lost 2, with 12 bases in between. The CDR3 is made up of 15 amino acids. Germline CDR1 is SGHNT and CDR2 is YYREEE (reference sequence). The CDR3 DNA is TGTGCCAGCAGCTTGGCCGGGAGTATAACCTACGAGCAGTACTTC. Its protein product is CASSLAGSITYEQYF.

The chain links TRBV4-3 to TRBJ2-3; possibly TRBD1 for D (6 bases). The V end was cut by 1 base, the J end by 1 base, with 9 bases between. The CDR3 consists of 15 residues. Germline V gene sequence: CDR1 LGHNA, CDR2 YSLEER. In DNA, the CDR3 is TGCGCCAGCAGCCAAGGACAGGCCCGCACAGATACGCAGTATTTT. Encoded protein: CASSQGQARTDTQYF.

V gene TRBV2 combines with J gene TRBJ2-1, with 10 bases that match TRBD2. The CDR3 extends over 14 amino acids. Trimming removed 6 bases from V and 3 bases from J; junction bases left unmatched: 2. Germline CDR1 reads SNHLY; CDR2 reads FYNNEI. The CDR3 here is CASRASGGYNEQFF. CDR3 sequence (DNA): TGTGCCAGCAGGGCTAGCGGGGGCTACAATGAGCAGTTCTTC.

The rearrangement uses TRBV9 and TRBJ2-1, with TRBD2 matching over 7 bases. CDR3 length: 13 residues. J gave up 9 bases and V 0 bases, and 3 bases lay outside the gene matches. From germline, CDR1 is SGDLS and CDR2 YYNGEE. CDR3 loop: CASSVEPGGEQFF. The CDR3 DNA follows: TGTGCCAGCAGCGTAGAACCGGGAGGTGAGCAGTTCTTC.

The chain recombines TRBV30 with TRBJ2-5; D remains unclear. Per germline, CDR1 GTSNPN and CDR2 SVGIG (reference sequence). V lost 0 bases to trimming and J lost 5 bases, with 16 bases between them. The length of the CDR3 is 15 residues. The CDR3 spells CAWSVNPKKYETQYF. CDR3 DNA: TGTGCCTGGAGTGTAAACCCTAAGAAGTATGAGACCCAGTACTTC.

CDR3 coding DNA: TGCGCCAGCAGCCCCGGGACACCTTTGAACATTCAGTACTTC. Amino acid sequence: CASSPGTPLNIQYF. The chain employs TRBV5-1 and TRBJ2-4; possibly TRBD1 for D (6 bases). V gave up 4 bases and J gave up 7 bases, with 15 bases separating them. Germline values: CDR1 SGHRS, CDR2 YFSETQ. This CDR3 has 14 amino acids. The whole variable domain, remainder taken from reference TRBV5-1 and TRBJ2-4, is KAGVTQTPRYLIKTRGQQVTLSCSPISGHRSVSWYQQTPGQGLQFLFEYFSETQRNKGNFPGRFSGRQFSNSRSEMNVSTLELGDSALYLCASSPGTPLNIQYFGAGTRLSVL.

V and J are TRBV27 and TRBJ1-6; D ambiguous. The CDR3 consists of 14 residues. The germline gives CDR1 MNHEY, CDR2 SMNVEV (reference sequence). Trimming shortened V by 6 bases and J by 0 bases, and 6 bases separated the two germline ends. CDR3 nucleotide sequence: TGTGCCAGCAGGAGTAGCTCCTATAATTCACCCCTCCACTTT. Translating gives CASRSSSYNSPLHF.

The V call is TRBV6-5, the J call TRBJ1-2; 7 bases fit TRBD1. J was trimmed by 4 bases and V by 11 bases; bases with no gene match: 10. The CDR3 is 13 amino acids. CDR1 and CDR2 from the germline V gene are MNHEY and SVGAGI. This CDR3 reads CAAGGTGVYGYTF. The CDR3 bases are TGTGCCGCAGGAGGAACAGGGGTCTATGGCTACACCTTC.

This clone was seen once. The gene calls are TRBV2 and TRBJ1-4; 7 nucleotides agree with TRBD1. Per the germline V gene, CDR1 is SNHLY and CDR2 is FYNNEI. This CDR3 region has 14 residues. V trimming: 6 bases; J trimming: 8 bases; junction bases outside the gene matches: 9. The CDR3 protein is CASRWRGQGEKLFF. Here the CDR3 DNA reads TGTGCCAGCAGGTGGAGGGGGCAAGGGGAAAAACTGTTTTTT.

The V call is TRBV21-1, the J call TRBJ2-7; TRBD1 is the table's D call, not checked against the DNA. TRBV21-1 is a pseudogene locus. This CDR3 has 15 residues. DNA of the CDR3: TGTGCCAGCAGCAGGTTGACAGGATGGGGCTACGAGCAGTACTTC. Translating gives CASSRLTGWGYEQYF.